This T cell receptor (beta chain) was retrieved from a study of lymphopenia after photon versus proton radiotherapy. The ends were cut back, 3 bases at V and 1 base at J, with 21 bases in the middle. The CDR3 covers 18 residues. Germline lookup yields CDR1 LNHDA and CDR2 SQIVND (reference sequence). Assay: immunoSEQ multiplex PCR; the TCRdb copy retains only in-frame clones and omits some. The sample holds over 4,500 clones; around two thirds are singletons and the top ten take 50%. General study points: After the lymphocyte nadir, photon-treated repertoires showed oligoclonal expansion, especially of CD8+ Temra cells. Photon-treated patients lost naive T cells and TCR diversity; proton-treated stayed stable.

With regard to this clone: Its matching antigen is unknown.

The TCR was taken from a man older than 75 with esophageal cancer. V is TRBV19 and J is TRBJ2-5, with D possibly being TRBD2 (6 bases). The sequences come from peripheral blood, collected from a patient treated with proton-based radiotherapy. CDR3 DNA sequence: TGTGCCAGTAGTATCATTCCTTGGACCGGGACTTCCCAAGAGACCCAGTACTTC. As protein: CASSIIPWTGTSQETQYF.